This T cell receptor beta chain appears in the sequencing data of a study of blood T cell repertoires in COVID-19. For the study at large: Spain, Italy and the United States supplied samples that represented acute and convalescent COVID-19.

Authors' data handling: Reference gene primer amplification in the assay estimated nucleated cell counts. Sequenced by immunoSEQ multiplex PCR; TCRdb stores in-frame clones only, minus some. That table supplies the V and J calls and clone size; D and trimming were determined from the DNA. The repertoire has about 270,000 clones, approximately 81% of them found once; the top ten carry around 3.2%. There are 17 residues in the CDR3. The V gene lost 0 bases and the J gene lost 0 bases, with 15 bases spanning the gap. Germline V lookup: CDR1 MGHRA, CDR2 YSYEKL. This clonotype was obtained from a young woman with acute or convalescent COVID-19. The genes are TRBV4-1 and TRBJ2-7; the D gene is possibly TRBD1 (6 bases). Sequenced: peripheral blood. The DNA for the CDR3 is TGCGCCAGCAGCCAAGATGGGGGACATTCGTCCTCCTACGAGCAGTACTTC. It codes for CASSQDGGHSSSYEQYF.